These 9 T cell receptor beta chains came from one sample sequenced in a study of molecular identifiers for immune sequencing clone quantification. In TCRdb, the PCR reads were re-called with MiXCR into one record per CDR3 protein. The sample records 300,000 to 400,000 distinct CDR3 sequences, about 20% being singletons. What was sequenced was naive CD8+ T cells from blood, with Jurkat cell RNA spiked in. Subset here: FACS-sorted CD8+CD4-CCR7+CD45RA+ naive T cells. The receptor source for this set is a human donor in good health. Some libraries in this study had Jurkat cell RNA spiked in.

With regard to this clonotype: A much larger clone differs from this one at a single base, so this may be a read error. Without the conserved terminal phenylalanine or tryptophan, this CDR3 likely stems from a read error. The V gene is TRBV9, the J gene TRBJ2-1; no reliable D call. CDR1 is SGDLS, CDR2 YYNGEE, per germline. This CDR3 spans 16 amino acids. Between the trimmed V and J ends, which lost 0 bases and 3 bases, there was a span of 13 bases. Here the CDR3 DNA reads TGTGCCAGCAGCGTAGGGGTTGGGGTTCGCTACAATGAGCAGTTCTCC. Its protein is CASSVGVGVRYNEQFS.

This clonotype was seen only once. The J gene is TRBJ1-2, the V gene TRBV20-1, with 10 bases fitting TRBD1. Germline CDR1 DFQATT, CDR2 SNEGSKA (reference sequence). The CDR3 spans 17 residues. With 3 bases clipped from V and 0 bases from J, the junction kept 10 bases outside the gene matches. The DNA for the CDR3 is TGCAGTGCTAGGGGCAGGACAGGGGGAGTCCCTAACTATGGCTACACCTTC. Translation gives CSARGRTGGVPNYGYTF.

This clonotype was recorded many times. The J gene is TRBJ1-1, the V gene TRBV7-8, with TRBD1 identical over 9 bases. Unmatched junction bases numbered 5, after V lost 2 bases and J lost 4 bases. The CDR3 length is 15 residues. Germline V lookup: CDR1 SGHVS, CDR2 FQNEAQ. The CDR3 loop is CASSLWVTGGTEAFF. The CDR3 nucleotides are TGTGCCAGCAGCTTATGGGTGACAGGGGGCACTGAAGCTTTCTTT.

A remark on this clonotype: One base away lies a much larger clone, so this may be a sequencing read error. CDR3 loop: CANSLRSGTGSWEKLFF. In DNA, the CDR3 is TGTGCCAACAGTCTGAGGTCGGGGACAGGAAGCTGGGAAAAACTGTTTTTT. The J gene is TRBJ1-4, the V gene TRBV28; 8 nucleotides agree with TRBD1. The CDR3 runs 17 residues. Germline-derived CDR1 and CDR2 are MDHEN and SYDVKM.

As to this clonotype: This may be a read error: a much more frequent sequence differs by one nucleotide. The gene calls are TRBV27 and TRBJ1-1; no clear D gene. CDR3 length equals 14 residues. The V gene's germline CDR1 is MNHEY and CDR2 SMNVEV (reference sequence). CDR3 protein: CASGFNPSNTEAFF. DNA of the CDR3: TGTGCCAGCGGTTTCAACCCCAGTAACACTGAAGCTTTCTTT.

This clonotype was seen at least ten times. This rearrangement joins TRBV20-1 to TRBJ2-3; TRBD2 aligns across 11 bases. This CDR3 is 15 amino acids long. Germline V CDR1 and CDR2: DFQATT, SNEGSKA (reference sequence). With 3 bases clipped from V and 2 bases from J, the junction kept 4 bases outside the gene matches. CDR3 DNA sequence: TGCAGTGCTAGCGGGACTAGCGGAATCACAGATACGCAGTATTTT. It yields the protein CSASGTSGITDTQYF.

This clonotype was recorded a few times. V gene TRBV2 combines with J gene TRBJ2-3, with D unresolved. Germline V lookup: CDR1 SNHLY, CDR2 FYNNEI. The CDR3 has 12 amino acids. Trimming took 8 bases from V and 10 from J, leaving 16 bases between them. CDR3 sequence reads: CASCPAYPSQYF. DNA for the CDR3: TGTGCCAGCTGCCCCGCCTACCCATCGCAGTATTTT. Combining the CDR3 with reference TRBV2 and TRBJ2-3 gives the whole variable domain EPEVTQTPSHQVTQMGQEVILRCVPISNHLYFYWYRQILGQKVEFLVSFYNNEISEKSEIFDDQFSVERPDGSNFTLKIRSTKLEDSAMYFCASCPAYPSQYFGPGTRLTVL.

This clonotype was counted at least ten times. The V and J genes are TRBV5-1 and TRBJ2-3, with TRBD2 matching over 14 bases. The CDR3 has 16 residues. Germline CDR1 and CDR2: SGHRS and YFSETQ. Germline trimming cut 4 bases from V and 4 bases from J; bases unmatched to any gene: 5. The chain's CDR3 is CASSEGTSGSADTQYF. The CDR3 bases are TGCGCCAGCAGCGAGGGGACTAGCGGGAGTGCAGATACGCAGTATTTT.

In the case of this clonotype: This CDR3 is missing its conserved last phenylalanine or tryptophan, likely due to a read error. This chain joins TRBV7-2 and TRBJ2-3; D gene uncertain. Deletions cut 2 bases from V and 6 bases from J, with 12 bases between. Germline V gene data show CDR1 as SGHTA and CDR2 as FQGNSA. The CDR3 has 14 amino acids. The CDR3: CASSLFLLTDTQYL. DNA for the CDR3: TGTGCCAGCAGCTTATTTCTGCTCACGGATACGCAGTATCTT.